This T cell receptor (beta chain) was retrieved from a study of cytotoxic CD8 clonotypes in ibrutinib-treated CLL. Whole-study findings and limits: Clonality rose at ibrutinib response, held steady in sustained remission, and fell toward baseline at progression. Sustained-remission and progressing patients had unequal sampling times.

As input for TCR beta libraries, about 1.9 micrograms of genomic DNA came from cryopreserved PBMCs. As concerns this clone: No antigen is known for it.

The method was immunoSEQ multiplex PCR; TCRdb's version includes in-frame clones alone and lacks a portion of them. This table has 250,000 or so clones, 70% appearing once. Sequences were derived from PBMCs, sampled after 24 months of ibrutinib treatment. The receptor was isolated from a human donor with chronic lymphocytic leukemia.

CDR3 sequence reads: CASSLGDREAKNIQYF. The CDR3 DNA follows: TGCGCCAGCAGCTTGGGGGACAGGGAAGCCAAAAACATTCAGTACTTC. The chain carries TRBV5-1 and TRBJ2-4; 9 positions agree with TRBD1. Trimming took 0 bases from V and 0 from J; bases not matched to a gene: 1. CDR1 and CDR2 from the germline V gene are SGHRS and YFSETQ. This CDR3 spans 16 amino acids.